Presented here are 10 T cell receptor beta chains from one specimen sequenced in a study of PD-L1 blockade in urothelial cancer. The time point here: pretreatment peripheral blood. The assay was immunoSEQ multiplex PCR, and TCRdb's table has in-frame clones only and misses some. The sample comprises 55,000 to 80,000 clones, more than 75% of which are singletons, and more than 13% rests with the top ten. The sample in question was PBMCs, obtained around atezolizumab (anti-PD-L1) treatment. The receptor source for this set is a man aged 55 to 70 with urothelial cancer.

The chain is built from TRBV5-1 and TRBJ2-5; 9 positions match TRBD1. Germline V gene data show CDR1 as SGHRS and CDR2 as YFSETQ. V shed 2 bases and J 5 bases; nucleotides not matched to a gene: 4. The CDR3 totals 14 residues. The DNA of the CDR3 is TGCGCCAGCAGCTTACAGGGGGCGCGGGAGACCCAGTACTTC. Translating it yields CASSLQGARETQYF.

Here the CDR3 DNA reads TGTGCCAGGTCGGGACAGGGGTTTGGCTACACCTTC. Its translation: CARSGQGFGYTF. The rearrangement uses TRBV30 and TRBJ1-2, with TRBD1 matching 10 bases. Germline lookup yields CDR1 GTSNPN and CDR2 SVGIG (reference sequence). The CDR3 runs to 12 residues. With 8 bases clipped from V and 7 bases from J, the junction kept 7 bases outside the gene matches.

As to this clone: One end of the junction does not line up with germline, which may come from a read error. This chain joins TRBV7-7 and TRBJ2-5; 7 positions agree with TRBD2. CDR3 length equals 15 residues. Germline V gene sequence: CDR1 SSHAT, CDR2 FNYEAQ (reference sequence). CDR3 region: CASSLVPGLRETQYF. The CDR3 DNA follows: TGTGCTAGCAGCTTAGTGCCGGGACTAAGGGAGACCCAGTACTTC.

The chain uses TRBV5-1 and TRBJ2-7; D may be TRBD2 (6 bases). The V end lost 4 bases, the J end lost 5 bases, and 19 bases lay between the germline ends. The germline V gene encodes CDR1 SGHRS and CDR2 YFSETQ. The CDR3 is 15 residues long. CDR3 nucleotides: TGCGCCAGCAGCGCCCAACTAGCTCCCAGCAACGAGCAGTACTTC. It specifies CASSAQLAPSNEQYF.

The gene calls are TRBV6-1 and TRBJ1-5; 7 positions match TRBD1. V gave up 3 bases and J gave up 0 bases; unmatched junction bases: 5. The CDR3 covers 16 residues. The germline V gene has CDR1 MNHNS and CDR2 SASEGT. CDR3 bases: TGTGCCAGCAGTGACCGGGACAGCTATAGCAATCAGCCCCAGCATTTT. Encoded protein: CASSDRDSYSNQPQHF.

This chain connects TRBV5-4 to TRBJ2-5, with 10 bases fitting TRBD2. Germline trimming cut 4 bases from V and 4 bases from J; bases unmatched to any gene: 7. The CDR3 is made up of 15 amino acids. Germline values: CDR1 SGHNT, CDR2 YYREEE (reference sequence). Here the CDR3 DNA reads TGTGCCAGCAGCCTACGAGCGGGGGGGCTAGAGACCCAGTACTTC. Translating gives CASSLRAGGLETQYF.

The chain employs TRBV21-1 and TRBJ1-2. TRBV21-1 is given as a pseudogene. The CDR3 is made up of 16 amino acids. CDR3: CASSKLQAGKVYGYTF. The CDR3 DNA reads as TGTGCCAGCAGCAAATTGCAGGCGGGCAAGGTCTATGGCTACACCTTC.

In nucleotides, the CDR3 is TGTGCCAGTAGTAACTCGGGGGGGCCGGGAACCGGGGAGCTGTTTTTT. It translates to CASSNSGGPGTGELFF. The gene calls are TRBV19 and TRBJ2-2; 8 bases match TRBD2. CDR1 is LNHDA, CDR2 SQIVND, per germline (reference sequence). There are 16 residues in the CDR3. J gave up 5 bases and V 4 bases, and 9 bases lay outside the gene matches.

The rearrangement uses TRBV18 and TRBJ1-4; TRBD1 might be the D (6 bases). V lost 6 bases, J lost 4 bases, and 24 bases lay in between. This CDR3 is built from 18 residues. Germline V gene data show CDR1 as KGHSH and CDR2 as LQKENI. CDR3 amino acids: CASSVNTAGTSLNEKLFF. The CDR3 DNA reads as TGTGCCAGCTCGGTCAACACAGCCGGGACATCCCTTAATGAAAAACTGTTTTTT.

The CDR3 is CASSWDRVSYEQYF. In DNA form, the CDR3 reads TGCGCCAGCAGCTGGGACAGGGTTTCCTACGAGCAGTACTTC. V usage is TRBV4-3 and J usage is TRBJ2-7; the match to TRBD1 covers 9 bases. The CDR3 has 14 amino acids. Germline assignment: CDR1 LGHNA and CDR2 YSLEER. The ends lost 5 bases at V and 1 base at J; junction bases unmatched: 3.